These 23 T cell receptor beta chains came from one sample sequenced in a study of blood T cell repertoires in COVID-19. Assay: immunoSEQ multiplex PCR; the TCRdb copy retains only in-frame clones and omits some. The repertoire consists of about 120,000 clones, with about 89% occurring once and the leading ten covering about 19%. Sequences were obtained from peripheral blood. Receptors originate from a human donor with acute or convalescent COVID-19. The donor label of this sample is uncertain.

This chain links TRBV9 with TRBJ1-2; 8 bases agree with TRBD1. Looked up from germline, CDR1 is SGDLS and CDR2 is YYNGEE. The CDR3 sequence is 14 residues long. J gave up 6 bases and V 2 bases, and 6 bases lay outside the gene matches. CDR3 amino acids: CASSVAGTGNGYTF. CDR3 nucleotide sequence: TGTGCCAGCAGCGTGGCTGGGACAGGCAATGGCTACACCTTC.

The chain joins TRBV7-9 to TRBJ2-1, with D perhaps matching TRBD2 (5 bases). CDR1 SEHNR and CDR2 FQNEAQ come from the germline V gene (reference sequence). The V end lost 8 bases, the J end lost 4 bases, and 9 bases lay between the germline ends. The CDR3 is made up of 12 amino acids. This chain's CDR3 is CASGGRYNEQFF. CDR3 DNA: TGTGCCAGCGGCGGGCGGTACAATGAGCAGTTCTTC.

The sample holds a few counts of this clone. This chain connects TRBV10-3 to TRBJ1-2, with TRBD1 matching 8 bases. The CDR3 sequence is 18 residues long. The germline gives CDR1 ENHRY, CDR2 SYGVKD. V was pared by 3 bases and J by 3 bases, with 15 bases of the junction left unmatched. This chain's CDR3 is CAISETVFPGQEYYGYTF. The DNA of the CDR3 is TGTGCCATCAGTGAAACCGTGTTCCCGGGACAGGAGTACTATGGCTACACCTTC.

The chain links TRBV6-5 to TRBJ1-2, with a tentative D call TRBD1 (5 bases). The germline V gene has CDR1 MNHEY and CDR2 SVGAGI. CDR3 length: 15 residues. Trimming removed 6 bases at V and 3 bases at J, with 17 bases between. CDR3 bases: TGTGCCAGCAGGCCCCCGGGACCGGGGGACTATGGCTACACCTTC. It yields the protein CASRPPGPGDYGYTF.

The chain couples TRBV15 to TRBJ2-2; D perhaps matches TRBD1 (7 bases). This CDR3 has 16 residues. Germline V gives CDR1 LNHNV, CDR2 YYDKDF (reference sequence). V was pared by 4 bases and J by 5 bases, with 17 bases between. CDR3 region: CATSTGGTAGTGELFF. CDR3 nucleotides: TGTGCCACCAGCACAGGGGGGACAGCCGGGACCGGGGAGCTGTTTTTT.

V gene TRBV21-1 combines with J gene TRBJ1-2; the table calls TRBD1, which could not be checked here. TRBV21-1 is a listed pseudogene. CDR3 length: 14 amino acids. CDR3 protein: CASSIRRQGYGYTF. In nucleotides, the CDR3 is TGTGCCAGCAGCATCCGTCGTCAGGGCTATGGCTACACCTTC.

The chain has TRBV3-1 (or the pseudogene TRBV3-2) and TRBJ1-2; D uncertain. The CDR3 is 14 amino acids. Trimming took off 3 bases at V and 4 bases at J, with 12 bases between the two ends. Germline loops: CDR1 LGHDT, CDR2 YNNKEL (reference sequence). CDR3 amino acids: CASSHGKTLYGYTF. CDR3 DNA sequence: TGTGCCAGCAGCCACGGGAAAACTCTCTATGGCTACACCTTC.

CDR3 residues: CASSLGTSGRAGTDTQYF. The CDR3 nucleotides read TGTGCCAGCAGTTTAGGGACTAGCGGGAGGGCCGGGACAGATACGCAGTATTTT. This chain joins TRBV28 and TRBJ2-3, with 16 positions matching TRBD2. The V segment lost 2 bases and the J segment 3 bases; nucleotides outside the gene matches: 5. The length of the CDR3 is 18 residues. Per germline, CDR1 MDHEN and CDR2 SYDVKM.

This chain uses TRBV28 with TRBJ1-5; D is uncertain. The CDR3 runs 15 residues. The germline V gene has CDR1 MDHEN and CDR2 SYDVKM. Between the trimmed V and J ends, which lost 8 bases and 0 bases, there was a span of 14 bases. The CDR3 DNA follows: TGTGCCAGCGAATGGAGCGGATATAGCAATCAGCCCCAGCATTTT. The encoded protein is CASEWSGYSNQPQHF.

This clone was observed a handful of times. V is TRBV6-1 and J is TRBJ2-7; D gene uncertain. The V end lost 3 bases, the J end lost 0 bases, and 15 bases lay between the germline ends. Germline loops: CDR1 MNHNS, CDR2 SASEGT. CDR3 length: 16 residues. The CDR3 DNA reads as TGTGCCAGCAGTGACCCCGGGTCTAAAAGCTCCTACGAGCAGTACTTC. Protein product: CASSDPGSKSSYEQYF.

The chain couples TRBV5-1 to TRBJ1-5; D uncertain. Trimming pared 0 bases from V and 2 bases from J, leaving 6 bases between. The CDR3 runs 14 residues. CDR1 SGHRS and CDR2 YFSETQ come from the germline V gene. CDR3 loop: CASSLGAGNQPQHF. CDR3 DNA: TGCGCCAGCAGCTTGGGGGCAGGCAATCAGCCCCAGCATTTT. The full variable domain, completed using reference TRBV5-1 and TRBJ1-5, is KAGVTQTPRYLIKTRGQQVTLSCSPISGHRSVSWYQQTPGQGLQFLFEYFSETQRNKGNFPGRFSGRQFSNSRSEMNVSTLELGDSALYLCASSLGAGNQPQHFGDGTRLSIL.

The rearrangement joins TRBV5-6 to TRBJ1-2; 8 bases match TRBD1. V shed 4 bases and J 8 bases; nucleotides not matched to a gene: 10. CDR1 is SGHDT and CDR2 is YYEEEE in the germline V gene. This CDR3 is 14 amino acids long. CDR3 in amino acids: CASSGNRGTGGYTF. The CDR3 DNA is TGTGCCAGCAGCGGTAACAGGGGGACCGGGGGCTACACCTTC.

The chain is built from TRBV19 and TRBJ1-1; D remains unclear. CDR1 and CDR2 from the germline V gene are LNHDA and SQIVND (reference sequence). The CDR3 totals 13 residues. V shed 2 bases and J shed 7 bases, with 11 bases lying between them. The chain's CDR3 is CASSIKGGVEAFF. CDR3 nucleotides: TGTGCCAGTAGTATAAAGGGAGGAGTTGAAGCTTTCTTT.

This clone was picked up a small number of times. The J gene is TRBJ2-1, the V gene TRBV28, with 7 bases matching TRBD2. V gave up 8 bases and J gave up 9 bases; unmatched junction bases: 10. The germline CDR1 and CDR2 sequences are MDHEN and SYDVKM. CDR3 length: 13 residues. CDR3 region: CASQGTIIVEQFF. CDR3 DNA: TGTGCCAGCCAAGGGACTATCATCGTTGAGCAGTTCTTC. Full variable domain (rest looked up from reference TRBV28 and TRBJ2-1): DVKVTQSSRYLVKRTGEKVFLECVQDMDHENMFWYRQDPGLGLRLIYFSYDVKMKEKGDIPEGYSVSREKKERFSLILESASTNQTSMYLCASQGTIIVEQFFGPGTRLTVL.

V is TRBV28 and J is TRBJ1-1; a possible D gene is TRBD1 (5 bases). The CDR3 contains 17 residues. V gave up 4 bases and J gave up 4 bases, with 22 bases separating them. Per the germline V gene, CDR1 is MDHEN and CDR2 is SYDVKM. The CDR3 region has the DNA TGTGCCAGCAGTTCCCCGACAGATCCGGAATGGGGCACTGAAGCTTTCTTT. Translated: CASSSPTDPEWGTEAFF.

This chain joins TRBV7-3 and TRBJ1-1; D is unclear. This CDR3 spans 15 amino acids. Per germline, CDR1 SGHTA and CDR2 FQGTGA. V gave up 0 bases and J gave up 3 bases, with 11 bases separating them. The CDR3 DNA reads as TGTGCCAGCAGCTTAACGGTGGGAGCAGACACTGAAGCTTTCTTT. Its protein product is CASSLTVGADTEAFF.

The V and J genes are TRBV3-1 (or the pseudogene TRBV3-2) and TRBJ2-5; TRBD2 might be the D (7 bases). The V end was cut by 3 bases, the J end by 7 bases, with 9 bases between. The germline gives CDR1 LGHDT, CDR2 YNNKEL (reference sequence). The CDR3 length is 12 residues. The CDR3 region is CASSQRGGTQYF. The CDR3, as DNA: TGTGCCAGCAGCCAGAGGGGGGGGACCCAGTACTTC.

As DNA, the CDR3 is TGTGCCAGCAGCATACAGGGGTCCGGGGAGCTGTTTTTT. It codes for CASSIQGSGELFF. The chain joins TRBV7-2 to TRBJ2-2; 7 bases map to TRBD1. CDR3 size: 13 residues. Germline loops: CDR1 SGHTA, CDR2 FQGNSA. Losses at the gene ends were 5 bases for V and 6 bases for J; bases not matched to a gene: 3.

CDR3: CAWSYGQTTNEKLFF. For the CDR3, the DNA is TGTGCCTGGAGTTATGGACAGACAACTAATGAAAAACTGTTTTTT. V gene TRBV30 combines with J gene TRBJ1-4, with D perhaps matching TRBD1 (6 bases). Trimming left V 2 bases short and J 0 bases short, with 10 bases between. This CDR3 contains 15 residues. CDR1 is GTSNPN, CDR2 SVGIG, per germline (reference sequence).

The chain links TRBV6-6 to TRBJ1-2; D not resolved. The CDR3 length is 14 residues. Looked up from germline, CDR1 is MNHNY and CDR2 is SVGAGI (reference sequence). V lost 6 bases and J lost 4, with 15 bases in between. The CDR3 protein is CASSDFGDFYGYTF. CDR3 coding DNA: TGTGCCAGCAGCGATTTCGGGGATTTCTATGGCTACACCTTC.

The chain has TRBV9 and TRBJ2-2; the match to TRBD1 covers 7 bases. The germline gives CDR1 SGDLS, CDR2 YYNGEE. The CDR3 contains 12 residues. The trim removed 4 bases at V and 10 bases at J, leaving 4 bases unmatched. The CDR3 bases are TGTGCCAGCAGCCAAGACAGGGAGGAGCTGTTTTTT. It translates to CASSQDREELFF. Using reference TRBV9 and TRBJ2-2 for the parts outside the CDR3, the full variable domain is DSGVTQTPKHLITATGQRVTLRCSPRSGDLSVYWYQQSLDQGLQFLIQYYNGEERAKGNILERFSAQQFPDLHSELNLSSLELGDSALYFCASSQDREELFFGEGSRLTVL.

The chain has TRBV6-6 and TRBJ1-4; D is perhaps TRBD1 (5 bases). CDR1 is MNHNY and CDR2 is SVGAGI in the germline V gene (reference sequence). The CDR3 runs to 14 residues. V lost 5 bases, J lost 7 bases, and 14 bases lay in between. For the CDR3, the DNA is TGTGCCAGCAGTCGCCAGGGTGGGGTTGAAAAACTGTTTTTT. Translated, it gives CASSRQGGVEKLFF.

For this clone: This CDR3 is also generated by other DNA sequences in the sample. The V and J genes are TRBV7-2 and TRBJ2-2; D call uncertain. The CDR3 is 12 amino acids. Germline V gives CDR1 SGHTA, CDR2 FQGNSA. V was trimmed by 4 bases and J by 3 bases, leaving 3 bases between them. CDR3 nucleotide sequence: TGTGCCAGCAGCTCTTACACCGGGGAGCTGTTTTTT. It encodes CASSSYTGELFF.